This is a list of T cell receptor beta chains from one sample in a study of identical twins. TCRdb re-called the 5' RACE reads with MiXCR, one entry per CDR3 protein. The table includes 550,000 to 700,000 distinct CDR3 sequences, 7.5% to 10% detected once. The same specimen was also included in a second study, on yellow fever vaccine responses in identical twins.

Sequencing used PBMCs. These receptors were taken from a woman younger than 30 in good health. The CDR3 runs from the conserved cysteine through the conserved F or W. The D gene is left open where the match is weak. The size entry is marked missing in some rows and otherwise reads once, few, many or a size class.

.,TRBV7-6,TRBD2,TRBJ2-7,CASSIHGGGEQYF,TGTGCCAGCAGCATACACGGGGGGGGGGAGCAGTACTTC
.,TRBV5-1,.,TRBJ2-5,CASATTGPLETQYF,TGCGCCAGCGCTACGACTGGGCCCCTGGAGACCCAGTACTTC
.,TRBV18,.,TRBJ2-7,CASSPVRGAVEQYF,TGTGCCAGCTCACCTGTGAGGGGGGCCGTCGAGCAGTACTTC
many,TRBV7-6,TRBD1,TRBJ2-1,CASSLARGGLGGSNEQFF,TGTGCCAGCAGCTTAGCGCGAGGGGGCTTAGGGGGCTCCAATGAGCAGTTCTTC
.,TRBV18,.,TRBJ2-5,CASSPPSLQETQYF,TGTGCCAGCTCACCACCTAGCTTGCAAGAGACCCAGTACTTC
many,TRBV24-1,TRBD2,TRBJ2-5,CATSDFPGRAYF,TGTGCCACCAGTGATTTTCCGGGGAGGGCGTACTTC
many,TRBV5-1,.,TRBJ2-2,CASSLEPSENTGELFF,TGCGCCAGCAGCTTGGAACCTAGCGAGAACACCGGGGAGCTGTTTTTT
many,TRBV7-2,.,TRBJ2-7,CASSSGAYYEQYF,TGTGCCAGCAGCTCCGGGGCTTACTACGAGCAGTACTTC
few,TRBV10-1,.,TRBJ1-1,CASSESPNTEAFF,TGCGCCAGCAGTGAGTCCCCGAACACTGAAGCTTTCTTT
.,TRBV11-2,.,TRBJ2-3,CASSLGRGSGSSTDTQYF,TGTGCCAGCAGCTTAGGCAGGGGAAGTGGTTCTAGCACAGATACGCAGTATTTT
.,TRBV19,TRBD1,TRBJ2-5,CASSIRGETQYF,TGTGCCAGTAGTATCAGGGGGGAGACCCAGTACTTC
.,TRBV9,.,TRBJ2-2,CASSANRDTHTTGELFF,TGTGCCAGCAGCGCAAACCGGGACACACATACCACCGGGGAGCTGTTTTTT
many,TRBV7-9,.,TRBJ2-1,CASRPGRDNEQFF,TGTGCCAGCAGACCGGGCCGAGACAATGAGCAGTTCTTC
few,TRBV6-1,.,TRBJ1-2,CASSEAGAGGYTF,TGTGCCAGCAGTGAAGCGGGGGCAGGAGGCTACACCTTC
.,TRBV7-8,TRBD2,TRBJ2-2,CASNQEGRTSYSTGELFF,TGTGCCAGCAACCAGGAGGGTCGGACTAGCTATTCCACCGGGGAGCTGTTTTTT
few,TRBV29-1,TRBD2,TRBJ2-1,CSVEDPGLAGVHNEQFF,TGCAGCGTTGAAGACCCGGGACTAGCGGGAGTTCACAATGAGCAGTTCTTC
.,TRBV29-1,.,TRBJ2-7,CSVEFGQTYEQYF,TGCAGCGTTGAATTTGGACAGACCTACGAGCAGTACTTC
few,TRBV7-9,.,TRBJ1-4,CASIQGWGENEKLFF,TGTGCCAGCATACAAGGATGGGGGGAAAATGAAAAACTGTTTTTT
.,TRBV14,.,TRBJ2-7,CASSQVGQGNYEQYF,TGTGCCAGCAGCCAAGTTGGTCAAGGAAACTACGAGCAGTACTTC
few,TRBV6-1,.,TRBJ1-1,CASSSPLTDRGAFF,TGTGCCAGCAGCTCACCCCTGACAGATCGCGGAGCTTTCTTT
.,TRBV2,.,TRBJ2-7,CASMGAGRNEQYF,TGTGCCAGCATGGGGGCAGGAAGGAACGAGCAGTACTTC
few,TRBV5-1,.,TRBJ2-7,CASSFLPAGYEQYF,TGCGCCAGCAGCTTTTTGCCCGCAGGCTACGAGCAGTACTTC
many,TRBV6-4,.,TRBJ2-2,CASSDSRHTGELFF,TGTGCCAGCAGTGACTCTAGGCACACCGGGGAGCTGTTTTTT
.,TRBV12-3/TRBV12-4,.,TRBJ2-3,CASSYVGTDTQYF,TGTGCCAGCAGTTATGTAGGGACAGATACGCAGTATTTT
.,TRBV4-1,.,TRBJ2-7,CASSQKAGPNLFYEQYF,TGCGCCAGCAGCCAAAAGGCAGGGCCAAATCTCTTCTACGAGCAGTACTTC
few,TRBV18,TRBD2,TRBJ2-3,CASSPHTSSGRWGTDTQYF,TGTGCCAGCTCACCACACACATCGAGCGGGAGATGGGGCACAGATACGCAGTATTTT
many,TRBV25-1,.,TRBJ2-5,CASSEKGKQETQYF,TGTGCCAGCAGTGAAAAGGGAAAGCAAGAGACCCAGTACTTC
.,TRBV20-1,TRBD1,TRBJ2-3,CSAMDRGTDTQYF,TGCAGTGCTATGGACAGGGGAACAGATACGCAGTATTTT
.,TRBV9,.,TRBJ2-3,CASSVVLGSTDTQYF,TGTGCCAGCAGCGTAGTCCTGGGAAGCACAGATACGCAGTATTTT
many,TRBV12-3/TRBV12-4,.,TRBJ1-4,CASSPRGATNEKLFF,TGTGCCAGCAGCCCCCGGGGGGCAACTAATGAAAAACTGTTTTTT
many,TRBV11-2,.,TRBJ2-1,CASSLGGYNEQFF,TGTGCCAGCAGCTTAGGAGGTTACAATGAGCAGTTCTTC
.,TRBV20-1,.,TRBJ2-3,CSAMDYSGTDTQYF,TGCAGTGCCATGGACTATTCCGGCACAGATACGCAGTATTTT
.,TRBV4-3,TRBD2,TRBJ2-1,CASSQDWGGVRPYNEQFF,TGCGCCAGCAGCCAAGATTGGGGGGGGGTGCGTCCCTACAATGAGCAGTTCTTC
many,TRBV10-3,.,TRBJ1-5,CATQGGFRNQPQHF,TGTGCCACCCAAGGGGGATTTCGCAATCAGCCCCAGCATTTT
few,TRBV19,.,TRBJ2-7,CASSPRLFYEQYF,TGTGCCAGTAGTCCCCGACTGTTCTACGAGCAGTACTTC
many,TRBV5-1,TRBD1,TRBJ1-6,CASTHSGTGDNSPLHF,TGCGCCAGCACTCACTCCGGGACAGGGGATAATTCACCCCTCCACTTT
.,TRBV27,TRBD1,TRBJ2-7,CASSRLGGTGYEQYF,TGTGCCAGCAGTCGTCTCGGCGGGACAGGTTACGAGCAGTACTTC
.,TRBV5-1,TRBD1,TRBJ2-7,CASSFGTGVDYEQYF,TGCGCCAGCAGCTTCGGTACAGGGGTAGACTACGAGCAGTACTTC
few,TRBV27,.,TRBJ2-1,CASSSIRTVVSNEQFF,TGTGCCAGCAGTTCCATCCGGACAGTAGTAAGCAATGAGCAGTTCTTC
few,TRBV29-1,.,TRBJ2-5,CSVRRQAPQETQYF,TGCAGCGTTCGAAGACAGGCCCCACAAGAGACCCAGTACTTC
.,TRBV7-9,TRBD1,TRBJ2-7,CASSHRTGEHEQYF,TGTGCCAGCAGCCACCGGACAGGGGAACACGAGCAGTACTTC
few,TRBV6-2/TRBV6-3,TRBD2,TRBJ2-3,CASRPTSGRAAADTQYF,TGTGCCAGCAGGCCGACTAGCGGGAGGGCCGCGGCAGATACGCAGTATTTT
few,TRBV24-1,.,TRBJ2-5,CATSDGWETQYF,TGTGCCACCAGTGATGGGTGGGAGACCCAGTACTTC
.,TRBV12-3/TRBV12-4,.,TRBJ2-7,CASSTGTTGGQYF,TGTGCCAGCAGTACCGGGACTACAGGGGGGCAGTACTTC